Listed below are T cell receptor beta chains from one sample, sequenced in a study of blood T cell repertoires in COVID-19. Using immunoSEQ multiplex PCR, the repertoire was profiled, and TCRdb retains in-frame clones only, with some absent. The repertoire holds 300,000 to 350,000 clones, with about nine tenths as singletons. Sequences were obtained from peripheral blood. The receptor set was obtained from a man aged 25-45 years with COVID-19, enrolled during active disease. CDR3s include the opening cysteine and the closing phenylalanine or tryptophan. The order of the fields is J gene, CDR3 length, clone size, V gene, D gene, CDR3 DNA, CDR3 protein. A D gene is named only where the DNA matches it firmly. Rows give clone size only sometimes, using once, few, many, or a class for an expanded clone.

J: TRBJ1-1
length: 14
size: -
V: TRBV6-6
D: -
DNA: TGTGCCAGCAGCGACTACTGGAAGAACACTGAAGCTTTCTTT
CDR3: CASSDYWKNTEAFF

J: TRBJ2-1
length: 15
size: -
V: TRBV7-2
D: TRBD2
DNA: TGTGCCAGCATCGGGACTAGCGGGTCCTACAATGAGCAGTTCTTC
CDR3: CASIGTSGSYNEQFF

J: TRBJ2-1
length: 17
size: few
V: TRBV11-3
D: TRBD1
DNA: TGTGCCAGCAGCTTAAAGGGCAGGGGGCTTTGGGGGAATGAGCAGTTCTTC
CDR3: CASSLKGRGLWGNEQFF

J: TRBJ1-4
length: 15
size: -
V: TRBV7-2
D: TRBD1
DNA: TGTGCCAGCAGGACAGGGGGCGCGTCTAATGAAAAACTGTTTTTT
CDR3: CASRTGGASNEKLFF

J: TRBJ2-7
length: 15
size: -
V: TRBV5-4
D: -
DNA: TGTGCCAGCACCGAAAGGGGAGGCAACTCCTACGAGCAGTACTTC
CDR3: CASTERGGNSYEQYF

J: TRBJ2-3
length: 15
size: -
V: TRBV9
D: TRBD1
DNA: TGTGCCAGCAGCGTGGGGACAGGGGGCACAGATACGCAGTATTTT
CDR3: CASSVGTGGTDTQYF

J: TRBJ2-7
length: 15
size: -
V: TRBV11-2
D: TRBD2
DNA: TGTGCCAGCAGCTTAAGCGGGGCCCTTTCCTACGAGCAGTACTTC
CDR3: CASSLSGALSYEQYF

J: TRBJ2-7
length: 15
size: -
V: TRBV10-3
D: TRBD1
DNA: TGTGCCATCAGCTCGCGGGACAGGGCCCTGGACGAGCAGTACTTC
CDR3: CAISSRDRALDEQYF

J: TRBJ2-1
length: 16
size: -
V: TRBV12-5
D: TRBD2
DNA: TGTGCTAGTGGTTTGACCGGGACTAGCGGGAATAATGAGCAGTTCTTC
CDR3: CASGLTGTSGNNEQFF

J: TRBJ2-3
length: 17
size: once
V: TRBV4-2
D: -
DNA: TGTGCCAGCAGCCAAGATGGTGGGGGGTCTAGCACAGATACGCAGTATTTT
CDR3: CASSQDGGGSSTDTQYF

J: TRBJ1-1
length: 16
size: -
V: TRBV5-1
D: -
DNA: TGCGCCAGCAGCTTGGGCCTCGGACAGATCTATGATGAAGCTTTCTTT
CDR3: CASSLGLGQIYDEAFF

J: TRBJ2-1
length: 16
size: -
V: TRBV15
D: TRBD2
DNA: TGTGCCACCAGCAGAGAATATAGCGGGAGGGCTAATGAGCAGTTCTTC
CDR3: CATSREYSGRANEQFF

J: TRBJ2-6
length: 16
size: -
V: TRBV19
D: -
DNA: TGTGCCACCCTCGGAGGGTTAGGCTCTGGGGCCAACGTCCTGACTTTC
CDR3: CATLGGLGSGANVLTF

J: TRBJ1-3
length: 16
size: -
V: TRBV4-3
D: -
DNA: TGCGCCAGCAGCCAAGATAACAGGAACTCTGGAAACACCATATATTTT
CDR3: CASSQDNRNSGNTIYF

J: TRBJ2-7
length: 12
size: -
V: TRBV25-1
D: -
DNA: TGTGCCAGCAGTGAGAACTTCTACGAGCAGTACTTC
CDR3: CASSENFYEQYF

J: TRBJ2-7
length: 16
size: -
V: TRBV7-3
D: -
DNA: TGTGCCAGCAGCTTAACCTTAGCTCGACCCTCCTACGAGCAGTACTTC
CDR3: CASSLTLARPSYEQYF

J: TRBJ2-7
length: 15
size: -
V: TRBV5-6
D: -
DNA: TGTGCCAGCAGTATGGGACATCTTAGCTCCTACGAGCAGTACTTC
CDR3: CASSMGHLSSYEQYF

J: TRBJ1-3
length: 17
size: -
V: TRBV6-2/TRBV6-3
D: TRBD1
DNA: TGTGCCAGCAGTACCGGGACAGCGTTCTTCTCTGGAAACACCATATATTTT
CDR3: CASSTGTAFFSGNTIYF

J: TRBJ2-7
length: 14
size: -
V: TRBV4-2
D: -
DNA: TGTGCCAGCAGCCAAGGACAGGAGAAGGACGAGCAGTACTTC
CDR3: CASSQGQEKDEQYF

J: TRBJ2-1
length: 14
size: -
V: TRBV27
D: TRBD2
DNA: TGTGCCAGCAGCTCCGGACTAGCTGGTAATGAGCAGTTCTTC
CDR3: CASSSGLAGNEQFF

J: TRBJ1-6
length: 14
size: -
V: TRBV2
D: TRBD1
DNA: TGTGCCAGCAGGAGGGACAGTAAGAATTCACCCCTCCACTTT
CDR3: CASRRDSKNSPLHF

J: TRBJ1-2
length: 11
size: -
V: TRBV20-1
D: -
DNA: TGCAGTGCTAGTGTCCAAACAGGCTACACCTTC
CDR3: CSASVQTGYTF

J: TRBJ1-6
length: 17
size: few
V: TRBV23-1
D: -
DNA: TGCGCCAGCATGCTCGGGACAATCCGCTCCTATAATTCACCCCTCCACTTT
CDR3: CASMLGTIRSYNSPLHF

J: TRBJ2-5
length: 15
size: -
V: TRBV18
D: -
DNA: TGTGCCAGCTCACCGCGGCCAGGGAACCAAGAGACCCAGTACTTC
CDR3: CASSPRPGNQETQYF

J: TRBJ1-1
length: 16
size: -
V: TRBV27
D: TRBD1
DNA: TGTGCCAGCAGTCTCCTCCGGACAGGGATGAACGGCGAAGCTTTCTTT
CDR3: CASSLLRTGMNGEAFF

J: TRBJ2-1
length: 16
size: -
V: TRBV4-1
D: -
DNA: TGCGCCAGCAGCCAAGATTCGGTCACAGCCTTAAATGAGCAGTTCTTC
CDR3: CASSQDSVTALNEQFF

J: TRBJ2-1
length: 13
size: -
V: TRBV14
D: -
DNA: TGTGCCAGCAGCCAAGGGACACCCAATGAGCAGTTCTTC
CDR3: CASSQGTPNEQFF

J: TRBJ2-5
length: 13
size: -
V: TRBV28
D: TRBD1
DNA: TGTGCCAGCATTGGACAGGGTCGGGAGACCCAGTACTTC
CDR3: CASIGQGRETQYF

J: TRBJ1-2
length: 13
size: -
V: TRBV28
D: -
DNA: TGTGCCAGCAGTACAGCTTATAACTATGGCTACACCTTC
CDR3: CASSTAYNYGYTF

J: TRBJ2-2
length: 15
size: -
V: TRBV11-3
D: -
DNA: TGTGCCAGCAGCCCCGGGGACACGAACACCGGGGAGCTGTTTTTT
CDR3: CASSPGDTNTGELFF

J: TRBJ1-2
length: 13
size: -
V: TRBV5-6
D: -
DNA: TGTGCCAGCATGCTAACAGCTAACTATGGCTACACCTTC
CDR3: CASMLTANYGYTF

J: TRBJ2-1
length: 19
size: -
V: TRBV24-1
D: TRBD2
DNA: TGTGCCACCAGTGATAGGACACCTACCGGGACTAGGGCCTACAATGAGCAGTTCTTC
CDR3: CATSDRTPTGTRAYNEQFF

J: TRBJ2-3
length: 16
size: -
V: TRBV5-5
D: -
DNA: TGTGCCAGCAGCTTGCCCCTGGCTCCGAGCACAGATACGCAGTATTTT
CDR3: CASSLPLAPSTDTQYF

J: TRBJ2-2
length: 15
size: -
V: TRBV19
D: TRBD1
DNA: TGTGCCAGTAGTTTCCGGACAGGGGGTCACGGGGAGCTGTTTTTT
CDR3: CASSFRTGGHGELFF

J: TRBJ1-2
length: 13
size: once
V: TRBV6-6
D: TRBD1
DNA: TGTGCCAGCAGACCGACAGGGGGCTATGGCTACACCTTC
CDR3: CASRPTGGYGYTF

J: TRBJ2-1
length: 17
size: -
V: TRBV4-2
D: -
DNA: TGTGCCAGCAGCCAATCTCAGGCTAGCGTTAACTACAATGAGCAGTTCTTC
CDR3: CASSQSQASVNYNEQFF

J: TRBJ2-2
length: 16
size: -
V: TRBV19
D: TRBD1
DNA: TGTGCCAGTAGTATCCCGGGACAGATAAGTCTCGGGGAGCTGTTTTTT
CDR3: CASSIPGQISLGELFF

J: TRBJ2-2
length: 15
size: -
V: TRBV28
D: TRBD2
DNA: TGTGCCAGCAGGGCGGGGGGCGGAAACACCGGGGAGCTGTTTTTT
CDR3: CASRAGGGNTGELFF

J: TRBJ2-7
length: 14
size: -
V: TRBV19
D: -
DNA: TGTGCCAGTAGTATAGTATCAGGGTCCTACGAGCAGTACTTC
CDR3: CASSIVSGSYEQYF

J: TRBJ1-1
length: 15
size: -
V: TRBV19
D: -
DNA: TGTGCCAGTAGTATCGCTGGGAGGGGCGCCACTGAAGCTTTCTTT
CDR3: CASSIAGRGATEAFF

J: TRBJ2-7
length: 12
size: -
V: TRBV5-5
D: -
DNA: TGTGCCAGCAGGAGCAGGCTGAACGAGCAGTACTTC
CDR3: CASRSRLNEQYF

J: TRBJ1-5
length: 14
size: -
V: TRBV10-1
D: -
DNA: TGCGCCAGCAGCGTACACCGTAGCAATCAGCCCCAGCATTTT
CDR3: CASSVHRSNQPQHF

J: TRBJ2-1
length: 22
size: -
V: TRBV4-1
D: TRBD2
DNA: TGCGCCAGCAGCCAAGAACGGAGACTAGCGGGAGTACCCCAACGTTCCTACAATGAGCAGTTCTTC
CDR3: CASSQERRLAGVPQRSYNEQFF

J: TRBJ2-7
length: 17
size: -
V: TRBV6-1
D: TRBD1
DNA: TGTGCCAGCAGTGAAGCTAGTCTGGGACAGGGGGTCAACGAGCAGTACTTC
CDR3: CASSEASLGQGVNEQYF

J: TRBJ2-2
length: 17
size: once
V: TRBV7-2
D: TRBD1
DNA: TGTGCCAGCAGCTCCACCGGGACAGGGGCGTACACCGGGGAGCTGTTTTTT
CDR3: CASSSTGTGAYTGELFF

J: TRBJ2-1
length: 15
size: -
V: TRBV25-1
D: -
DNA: TGTGCCAGCAGTCCCTCAGGATACAACTACAATGAGCAGTTCTTC
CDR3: CASSPSGYNYNEQFF

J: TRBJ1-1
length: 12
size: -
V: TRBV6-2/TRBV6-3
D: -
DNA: TGTGCCAGCAGTCGGGAGGTCACTGAAGCTTTCTTT
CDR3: CASSREVTEAFF

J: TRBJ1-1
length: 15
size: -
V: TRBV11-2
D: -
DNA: TGTGCCAGCAGCCTAGCGGGGACAAGGAACACTGAAGCTTTCTTT
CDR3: CASSLAGTRNTEAFF

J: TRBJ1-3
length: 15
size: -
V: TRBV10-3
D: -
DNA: TGTGCCATCAGCGACTTAGGGGGTGGAGGAAACACCATATATTTT
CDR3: CAISDLGGGGNTIYF